One T cell receptor (beta chain) is described in this entry. As yet, its antigen is unknown. This record belongs to a study of somatic mutations in cytotoxic T cells in rheumatoid arthritis. The wider study: The authors gathered follow-up samples after diagnosis. At that point, patients were receiving immunosuppressive therapy such as methotrexate, hydroxychloroquine and sulfasalazine. General study points: It was found that CD8+ T-cell clonality in rheumatoid arthritis patients did not differ significantly from that in age-matched healthy controls.

TCRdb's table, derived via immunoSEQ multiplex PCR, lists solely in-frame clones and lacks some. The top ten hold 55% to 75% of the sample, which has 4,400 or so clones, about four fifths seen once. V trimming: 4 bases; J trimming: 0 bases; junction bases outside the gene matches: 10. Per the germline V gene, CDR1 is MDHEN and CDR2 is SYDVKM. The CDR3 covers 18 residues. The chain employs TRBV28 and TRBJ2-3; 10 bases fit TRBD2. The source of this sequence is a middle-aged man with rheumatoid arthritis. Sequencing used CD8+ T cells sorted from blood, obtained at a follow-up visit. In DNA, the CDR3 is TGTGCCAGCAGTTCCCCTAGCGGGGGCAGAACTAGCACAGATACGCAGTATTTT. Amino acids: CASSSPSGGRTSTDTQYF.